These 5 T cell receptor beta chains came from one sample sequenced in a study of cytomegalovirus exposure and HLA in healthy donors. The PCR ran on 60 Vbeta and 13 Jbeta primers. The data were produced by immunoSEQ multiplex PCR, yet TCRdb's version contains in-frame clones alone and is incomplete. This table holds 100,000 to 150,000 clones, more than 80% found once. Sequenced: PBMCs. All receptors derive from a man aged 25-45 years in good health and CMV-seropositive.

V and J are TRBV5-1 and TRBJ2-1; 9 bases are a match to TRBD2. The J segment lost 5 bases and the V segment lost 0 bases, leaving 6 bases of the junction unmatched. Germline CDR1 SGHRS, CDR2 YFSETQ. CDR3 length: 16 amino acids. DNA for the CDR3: TGCGCCAGCAGCTTGGGGCGGGGGGGTGGCCACAATGAGCAGTTCTTC. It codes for CASSLGRGGGHNEQFF.

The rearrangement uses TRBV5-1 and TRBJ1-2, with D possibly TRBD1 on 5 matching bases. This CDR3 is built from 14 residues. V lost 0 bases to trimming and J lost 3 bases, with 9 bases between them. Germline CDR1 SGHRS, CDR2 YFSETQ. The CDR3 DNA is TGCGCCAGCAGCTTGGATCGGACATACTATGGCTACACCTTC. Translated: CASSLDRTYYGYTF.

CDR3 sequence: CASSSNWFGGNTIYF. The CDR3 coding sequence is TGTGCCAGCAGCTCCAACTGGTTCGGGGGAAACACCATATATTTT. J is TRBJ1-3 and V is TRBV5-6; D is ambiguous. Trimming took 3 bases from V and 4 from J, leaving 14 bases between them. This CDR3 has 15 residues. Germline V gene lookup returns CDR1 SGHDT and CDR2 YYEEEE.

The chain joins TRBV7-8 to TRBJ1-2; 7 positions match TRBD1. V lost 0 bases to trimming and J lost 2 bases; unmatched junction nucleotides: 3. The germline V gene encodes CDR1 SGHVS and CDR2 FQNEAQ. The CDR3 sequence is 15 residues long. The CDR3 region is CASSLAGTVNYGYTF. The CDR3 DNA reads TGTGCCAGCAGCTTAGCGGGGACAGTCAACTATGGCTACACCTTC.

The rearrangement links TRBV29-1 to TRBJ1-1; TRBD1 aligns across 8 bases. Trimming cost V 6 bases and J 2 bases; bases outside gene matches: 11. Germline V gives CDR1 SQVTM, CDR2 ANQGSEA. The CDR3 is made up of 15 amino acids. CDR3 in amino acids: CSVSGTRGHNTEAFF. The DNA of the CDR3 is TGCAGCGTCTCGGGTACCAGGGGGCACAACACTGAAGCTTTCTTT.